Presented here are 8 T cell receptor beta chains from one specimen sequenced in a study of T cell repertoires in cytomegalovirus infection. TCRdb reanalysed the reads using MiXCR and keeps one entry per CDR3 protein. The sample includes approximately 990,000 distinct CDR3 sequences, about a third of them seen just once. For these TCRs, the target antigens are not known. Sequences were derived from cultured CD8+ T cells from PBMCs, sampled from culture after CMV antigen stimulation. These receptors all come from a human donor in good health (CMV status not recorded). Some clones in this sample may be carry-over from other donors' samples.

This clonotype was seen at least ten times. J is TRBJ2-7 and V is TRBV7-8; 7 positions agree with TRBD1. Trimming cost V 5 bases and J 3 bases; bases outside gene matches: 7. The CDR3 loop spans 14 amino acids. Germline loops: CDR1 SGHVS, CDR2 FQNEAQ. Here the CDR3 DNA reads TGTGCCAGCAGCCCCCCGACAGGGAGCTACGAGCAGTACTTC. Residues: CASSPPTGSYEQYF. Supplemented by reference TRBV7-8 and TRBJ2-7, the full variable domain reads GAGVSQSPRYKVAKRGQDVALRCDPISGHVSLFWYQQALGQGPEFLTYFQNEAQLDKSGLPSDRFFAERPEGSVSTLKIQRTQQEDSAVYLCASSPPTGSYEQYFGPGTRLTVT.

CDR3 nucleotides: TGTGCCAGCAGCCCCGGGACAGGGGCCGGCTACACCTTC. Protein: CASSPGTGAGYTF. This chain uses TRBV7-8 with TRBJ1-2; 10 bases align to TRBD1. CDR1 SGHVS and CDR2 FQNEAQ come from the germline V gene. The CDR3 spans 13 residues. Unmatched junction bases numbered 5, after V lost 5 bases and J lost 8 bases.

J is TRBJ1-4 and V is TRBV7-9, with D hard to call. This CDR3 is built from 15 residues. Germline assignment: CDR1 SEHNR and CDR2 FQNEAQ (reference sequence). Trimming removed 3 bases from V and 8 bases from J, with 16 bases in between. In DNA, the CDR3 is TGTGCCAGCAGCTTTCCGCCGGGGAGAGAAGAAAAACTGTTTTTT. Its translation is CASSFPPGREEKLFF.

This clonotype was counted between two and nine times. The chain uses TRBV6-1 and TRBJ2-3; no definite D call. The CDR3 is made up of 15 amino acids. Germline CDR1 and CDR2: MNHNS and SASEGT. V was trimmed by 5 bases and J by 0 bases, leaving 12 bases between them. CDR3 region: CASSFLAISTDTQYF. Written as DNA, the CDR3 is TGTGCCAGCAGTTTTCTGGCGATTAGCACAGATACGCAGTATTTT.

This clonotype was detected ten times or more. The CDR3 DNA reads as TGTGCCAGCAGTCCCATTAACTACAGGGTTGGAAACACCATATATTTT. Encoded protein: CASSPINYRVGNTIYF. This chain joins TRBV6-1 and TRBJ1-3, with a weak D call TRBD1 (6 bases). This CDR3 has 16 amino acids. From germline, CDR1 is MNHNS and CDR2 SASEGT. Trimming removed 5 bases from V and 3 bases from J, with 17 bases in between.

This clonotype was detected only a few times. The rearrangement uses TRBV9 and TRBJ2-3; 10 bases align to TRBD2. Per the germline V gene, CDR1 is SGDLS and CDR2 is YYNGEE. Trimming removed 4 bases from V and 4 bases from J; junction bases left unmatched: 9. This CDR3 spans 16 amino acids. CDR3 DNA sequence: TGTGCCAGCAGCCCCCTAGGAGCGGGGGGGCCAGATACGCAGTATTTT. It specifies CASSPLGAGGPDTQYF. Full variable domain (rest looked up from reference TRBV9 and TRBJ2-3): DSGVTQTPKHLITATGQRVTLRCSPRSGDLSVYWYQQSLDQGLQFLIQYYNGEERAKGNILERFSAQQFPDLHSELNLSSLELGDSALYFCASSPLGAGGPDTQYFGPGTRLTVL.

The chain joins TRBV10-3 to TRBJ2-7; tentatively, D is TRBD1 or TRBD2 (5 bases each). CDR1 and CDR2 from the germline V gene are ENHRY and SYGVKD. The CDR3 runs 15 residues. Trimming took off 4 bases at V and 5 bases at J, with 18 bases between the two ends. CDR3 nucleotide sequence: TGTGCCATCAGTGGGGGGATGGGGGTTCCCGACGAGCAGTACGTC. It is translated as CAISGGMGVPDEQYV.

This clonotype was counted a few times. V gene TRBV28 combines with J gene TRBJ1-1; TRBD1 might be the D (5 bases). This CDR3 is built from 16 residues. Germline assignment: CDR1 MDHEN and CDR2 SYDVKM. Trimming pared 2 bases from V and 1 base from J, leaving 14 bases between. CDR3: CASSLPGRGRNTEAFF. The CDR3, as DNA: TGTGCCAGCAGTTTACCAGGAAGGGGCCGGAACACTGAAGCTTTCTTT.